This TCR beta chain derives from a study of blood T cell repertoires in COVID-19. Looking at the study overall: From the United States, Italy and Spain came samples of acute and convalescent COVID-19. In each case, the material was cDNA or gDNA derived from T cells, B-cell-depleted T cells, or PBMCs.

Clones were read by immunoSEQ multiplex PCR, and TCRdb kept only the in-frame ones, dropping some. The sample yields about 300,000 clones, about 85% seen once. This clone was observed a single time. Participant age was roughly 18 to 95 years, and participants resided in around 24 US areas. Grouping used clinical history reported by participants in a survey and questionnaire. Sequenced material: PBMCs or T cells enriched from blood (not recorded which). The TCR was taken from a woman aged 30 to 39 who had been exposed to COVID-19.

The CDR3 spells CASSYWDRAEAFF. For the CDR3, the DNA is TGTGCCAGCAGTTACTGGGACAGGGCCGAAGCTTTCTTT. V usage is TRBV12-3 or TRBV12-4 and J usage is TRBJ1-1; TRBD1 matches 9 bases. This CDR3 region has 13 residues. The junction had 5 bases not matched to a gene; V was cut back by 4 bases and J by 8 bases.